Listed here are 7 T cell receptor beta chains from one sample, sequenced in a study of read filtering for tumor transcriptome and immune sequencing. From 400 to 450 ng of RNA, a library with molecular barcoded alpha/delta and beta/gamma adaptors was made. Each CDR3 protein is one row after TCRdb ran MiXCR on the reads. The table records about 40,000 distinct CDR3 sequences, approximately 13% of them present only once. Input material: a population of CD138-negative cells sorted from bone marrow. These receptors all come from a donor over 35 with multiple myeloma.

This clonotype was seen repeatedly, ten times or more. V is TRBV20-1 and J is TRBJ2-3; no clear D gene. The CDR3 length is 13 residues. Trimming pared 5 bases from V and 1 base from J, leaving 10 bases between. CDR1 and CDR2 from the germline V gene are DFQATT and SNEGSKA (reference sequence). CDR3 loop: CSAYESGTDTQYF. The CDR3 nucleotides read TGCAGTGCTTACGAGTCGGGCACAGATACGCAGTATTTT.

This clonotype was found many times. The V call is TRBV7-2, the J call TRBJ2-4, with D perhaps TRBD2 (5 bases). The CDR3 runs to 13 residues. Germline V gene data show CDR1 as SGHTA and CDR2 as FQGNSA. The V gene lost 3 bases and the J gene lost 8 bases, with 11 bases spanning the gap. CDR3 region: CASSFPPDYIQYF. The DNA of the CDR3 is TGTGCCAGCAGCTTCCCCCCGGACTACATTCAGTACTTC.

This clonotype was detected many times. This rearrangement joins TRBV4-1 to TRBJ1-5; TRBD1 aligns across 9 bases. Germline V CDR1 and CDR2: MGHRA, YSYEKL. Trimming removed 4 bases from V and 0 bases from J; junction bases left unmatched: 1. The CDR3 sequence is 15 residues long. CDR3 sequence: CASSRTGDSNQPQHF. The CDR3 nucleotides are TGCGCCAGCAGCCGGACAGGGGATAGCAATCAGCCCCAGCATTTT.

This clonotype showed up many times. The chain couples TRBV18 to TRBJ2-1; D possibly corresponds to TRBD1 (6 bases). This CDR3 contains 14 residues. The V end was cut by 3 bases, the J end by 11 bases, with 17 bases between. Germline V lookup: CDR1 KGHSH, CDR2 LQKENI. DNA of the CDR3: TGTGCCAGCTCACCCGACCCGGGACAACGTCAGCAGTTCTTC. The encoded protein is CASSPDPGQRQQFF.

Comments on this clonotype: This clone may be a read error of a much larger clone one base away. This chain uses TRBV7-9 with TRBJ2-5; no definite D call. The ends were cut back, 5 bases at V and 1 base at J, with 14 bases in the middle. This CDR3 is 15 amino acids long. Germline V gene data show CDR1 as SEHNR and CDR2 as FQNEAQ (reference sequence). CDR3 bases: TGTGCCAGCAGCGAGATTGGTAGGGCCCAAGAGACCCAGTACTTC. This codes for CASSEIGRAQETQYF. Combining the CDR3 with reference TRBV7-9 and TRBJ2-5 gives the whole variable domain DTGVSQNPRHKITKRGQNVTFRCDPISEHNRLYWYRQTLGQGPEFLTYFQNEAQLEKSRLLSDRFSAERPKGSFSTLEIQRTEQGDSAMYLCASSEIGRAQETQYFGPGTRLLVL.

The table lists this clonotype with many counts. The chain employs TRBV5-1 and TRBJ2-7; D might be TRBD1 (5 bases). This CDR3 comprises 13 residues. Trimming removed 4 bases at V and 2 bases at J, with 10 bases between. Germline assignment: CDR1 SGHRS and CDR2 YFSETQ. The CDR3 spells CASSVDSTYEQYF. The CDR3 DNA reads as TGCGCCAGCAGCGTTGACAGTACCTACGAGCAGTACTTC. The entire variable domain, with the rest obtained from reference TRBV5-1 and TRBJ2-7, is as follows: KAGVTQTPRYLIKTRGQQVTLSCSPISGHRSVSWYQQTPGQGLQFLFEYFSETQRNKGNFPGRFSGRQFSNSRSEMNVSTLELGDSALYLCASSVDSTYEQYFGPGTRLTVT.

This clonotype was recorded at least ten times. The CDR3 coding sequence is TGCAGTGCTATAGCGGGAGGGCCAGGTGAGCAGTACTTC. Protein sequence: CSAIAGGPGEQYF. V is TRBV20-1 and J is TRBJ2-7, with 11 bases fitting TRBD2. The CDR3 is made up of 13 amino acids. The germline V gene encodes CDR1 DFQATT and CDR2 SNEGSKA (reference sequence). The J segment lost 7 bases and the V segment lost 4 bases, leaving 6 bases of the junction unmatched.